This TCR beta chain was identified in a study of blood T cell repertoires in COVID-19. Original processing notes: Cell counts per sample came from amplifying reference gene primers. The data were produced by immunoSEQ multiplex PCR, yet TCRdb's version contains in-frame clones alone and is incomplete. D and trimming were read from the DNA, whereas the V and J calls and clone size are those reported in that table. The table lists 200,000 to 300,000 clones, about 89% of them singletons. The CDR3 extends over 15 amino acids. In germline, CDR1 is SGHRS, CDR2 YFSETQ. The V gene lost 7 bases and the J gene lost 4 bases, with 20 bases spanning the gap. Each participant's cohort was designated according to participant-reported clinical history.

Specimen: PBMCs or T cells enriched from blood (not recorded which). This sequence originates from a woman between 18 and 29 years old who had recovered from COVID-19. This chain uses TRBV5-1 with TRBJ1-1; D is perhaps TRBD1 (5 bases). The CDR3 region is CASLLGGESGTEAFF. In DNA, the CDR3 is TGCGCCAGCTTACTCGGGGGGGAAAGTGGCACTGAAGCTTTCTTT.